The 21 T cell receptor beta chains in this list originate from one sample, sequenced in a study of neurological immune-mediated disorders. Noted time point: longitudinal time-point 3. MiXCR, run by TCRdb on the 5' RACE reads, gives a single entry per CDR3 protein. The table includes roughly 100,000 distinct CDR3 sequences, approximately 11% detected once. The material sequenced was PBMCs. The receptors were sampled from a female donor with HTLV-1-associated myelopathy (HAM/TSP).

This clonotype was counted at least ten times. The chain combines TRBV12-3 or TRBV12-4 with TRBJ2-7, with a possible D match to TRBD2 (5 bases). Trimming pared 6 bases from V and 5 bases from J, leaving 11 bases between. CDR3 length equals 12 residues. CDR3 sequence (DNA): TGTGCCAGCAGAGAGGGTTACAACGAGCAGTACTTC. Translation: CASREGYNEQYF.

This sequence joins TRBV20-1 and TRBJ1-5, with D maybe TRBD1 (5 bases). Trimming left V 3 bases short and J 4 bases short, with 16 bases between. The CDR3 is made up of 15 amino acids. Per germline, CDR1 DFQATT and CDR2 SNEGSKA (reference sequence). The CDR3 nucleotides are TGCAGTGCTAGGAGGGGCTCGGCCTCTAATCAGCCCCAGCATTTT. Translated, it gives CSARRGSASNQPQHF.

This clonotype was seen at least ten times. The J gene is TRBJ2-3, the V gene TRBV5-1; tentatively, D is TRBD2 (7 bases). CDR1 and CDR2 (germline): SGHRS, YFSETQ. CDR3 size: 15 residues. V was pared by 0 bases and J by 5 bases, with 13 bases between. The DNA for the CDR3 is TGCGCCAGCAGCTTGGGGGGGGGCGGCGGAGATACGCAGTATTTT. This gives the protein CASSLGGGGGDTQYF.

This clonotype was counted only a few times. The rearrangement links TRBV28 to TRBJ2-7; D gene ambiguous. Between the trimmed V and J ends, which lost 3 bases and 3 bases, there was a span of 6 bases. From germline, CDR1 is MDHEN and CDR2 SYDVKM. CDR3 length: 12 residues. This CDR3 is CASSLKDYEQYF. Written as DNA, the CDR3 is TGTGCCAGCAGTTTGAAGGACTACGAGCAGTACTTC.

This clonotype has more than one count but fewer than ten. Since a much larger clone is just one base distant, this may be a read error. V usage is TRBV19 and J usage is TRBJ2-3; D may match TRBD1 or TRBD2 (5 bases each). The CDR3 consists of 14 residues. The V gene's germline CDR1 is LNHDA and CDR2 SQIVND (reference sequence). CDR3 region: CASSTGANTDTHYF. CDR3 nucleotide sequence: TGTGCCAGTAGTACCGGGGCCAACACAGATACGCATTATTTT.

There are many counts of this clonotype. The chain joins TRBV20-1 to TRBJ2-3; 7 bases fit TRBD2. This CDR3 has 14 amino acids. Germline V gene data show CDR1 as DFQATT and CDR2 as SNEGSKA (reference sequence). Trimming removed 4 bases from V and 1 base from J; junction bases left unmatched: 5. CDR3 nucleotide sequence: TGCAGTGCTATGGGGGGGAGAGGCACAGATACGCAGTATTTT. As protein: CSAMGGRGTDTQYF.

This clonotype was observed many times. The chain combines TRBV10-3 with TRBJ2-2; D not resolved. V was trimmed by 6 bases and J by 1 base, leaving 6 bases between them. CDR1 and CDR2 from the germline V gene are ENHRY and SYGVKD. This CDR3 spans 13 amino acids. Here the CDR3 reads CAIRDENTGELFF. The CDR3 DNA reads as TGTGCCATCAGGGACGAGAACACCGGGGAGCTGTTTTTT.

The sample holds many counts of this clonotype. The genes are TRBV7-6 and TRBJ2-1; D unclear. V was cut by 5 bases and J by 2 bases, with 7 bases left in between. The CDR3 is 13 residues long. Germline V CDR1 and CDR2: SGHVS, FNYEAQ. The CDR3: CASSQRPYNEQFF. The CDR3 nucleotides read TGTGCCAGCAGCCAGCGCCCCTACAATGAGCAGTTCTTC.

This clonotype was seen repeatedly, ten times or more. The chain has TRBV20-1 and TRBJ2-5; perhaps TRBD2 as D (6 bases). The V gene's germline CDR1 is DFQATT and CDR2 SNEGSKA (reference sequence). This CDR3 contains 16 residues. Trimming removed 2 bases from V and 4 bases from J, with 20 bases in between. The CDR3: CSARIFAGIGGETQYF. In nucleotides, the CDR3 is TGCAGTGCTAGAATTTTTGCGGGGATTGGGGGAGAGACCCAGTACTTC.

In this sample, this clonotype turned up many times. V usage is TRBV10-2 and J usage is TRBJ1-6; weak D call: TRBD1 (6 bases). With 6 bases removed from V and 0 bases from J, the gap between germline ends came to 6 bases. CDR1 and CDR2 from the germline V gene are WSHSY and SAAADI. The CDR3 sequence is 14 residues long. CDR3 sequence (DNA): TGCGCCAGCAGGGACAGCTCCTATAATTCACCCCTCCACTTT. Encoded protein: CASRDSSYNSPLHF.

Many counts were recorded for this clonotype. In nucleotides, the CDR3 is TGTGCCAGCAGTCTTACAGGGGCGTTAACTTTCTACGAGCAGTACTTC. It is translated as CASSLTGALTFYEQYF. The chain joins TRBV11-2 to TRBJ2-7, with 7 bases fitting TRBD1. The CDR3 is 16 amino acids. The V and J ends lost 6 bases and 3 bases, in that order; junction bases with no gene match: 14. In germline, CDR1 is SGHAT, CDR2 FQNNGV.

This clonotype was seen repeatedly, ten times or more. The chain carries TRBV5-1 and TRBJ2-1; 8 bases fit TRBD1. The CDR3 loop spans 15 amino acids. The germline V gene encodes CDR1 SGHRS and CDR2 YFSETQ. V was pared by 1 base and J by 6 bases, with 6 bases of the junction left unmatched. Here the CDR3 DNA reads TGCGCCAGCAGCTTGCGGACAGGGTACGTCAATGAGCAGTTCTTC. Amino acid sequence: CASSLRTGYVNEQFF.

This chain uses TRBV19 with TRBJ2-6, with D tentatively TRBD1 (6 bases). The CDR3 covers 17 residues. In germline, CDR1 is LNHDA, CDR2 SQIVND (reference sequence). Trimming took 1 base from V and 1 from J, leaving 11 bases between them. The CDR3 here is CASSIVGGSSGANVLTF. For the CDR3, the DNA is TGTGCCAGTAGTATAGTTGGGGGCTCTTCTGGGGCCAACGTCCTGACTTTC.

This clonotype was seen ten or more times. The genes are TRBV5-1 and TRBJ1-4, with D perhaps matching TRBD1 (5 bases). The germline V gene has CDR1 SGHRS and CDR2 YFSETQ. V was shortened by 5 bases and J by 7 bases, with 15 bases between the two germline ends. The length of the CDR3 is 14 residues. The DNA for the CDR3 is TGCGCCAGCAGTATCTCGACAGAGGGTGAAAAACTGTTTTTT. This translates into CASSISTEGEKLFF.

At least ten counts were recorded for this clonotype. V gene TRBV20-1 combines with J gene TRBJ2-5; 9 bases are a match to TRBD2. Per the germline V gene, CDR1 is DFQATT and CDR2 is SNEGSKA (reference sequence). The CDR3 extends over 13 amino acids. V lost 5 bases and J lost 2; bases outside the gene matches: 3. CDR3 coding DNA: TGCAGTGCTCCAACTAGCGGGCAAGAGACCCAGTACTTC. Translating it yields CSAPTSGQETQYF.

The J gene is TRBJ2-5, the V gene TRBV27; TRBD1 matches 12 bases. The germline V gene encodes CDR1 MNHEY and CDR2 SMNVEV (reference sequence). Trimming took 6 bases from V and 6 from J; bases not matched to a gene: 11. This CDR3 comprises 16 residues. The CDR3, as DNA: TGTGCCAGCAGGACTACCGGGACAGGGGGCGAAAAGACCCAGTACTTC. Protein: CASRTTGTGGEKTQYF.

This clonotype was detected ten times or more. The chain couples TRBV2 to TRBJ1-6; D remains ambiguous. Germline V gene data show CDR1 as SNHLY and CDR2 as FYNNEI. The V end lost 4 bases, the J end lost 12 bases, and 13 bases lay between the germline ends. This CDR3 is 13 amino acids long. CDR3 in amino acids: CASSANTGGPLHF. The CDR3 nucleotides read TGTGCCAGCAGTGCAAACACCGGCGGACCCCTCCACTTT.

This clonotype was seen ten or more times. V is TRBV5-1 and J is TRBJ2-4; perhaps TRBD2 as D (6 bases). V was clipped by 2 bases and J by 2 bases, with 8 bases between them. CDR1 is SGHRS and CDR2 is YFSETQ in the germline V gene. CDR3 length: 14 residues. The CDR3: CASSFGGPKNIQYF. The CDR3 bases are TGCGCCAGCAGCTTCGGAGGGCCCAAAAACATTCAGTACTTC.

Details on this clonotype: The CDR3 end shows no conserved phenylalanine or tryptophan, and so a read error is likely. The DNA for the CDR3 is TGCGCCAGCAGCCAAGACCCCCAGGGGTCAGGTACGCAGTATTGT. Protein sequence: CASSQDPQGSGTQYC. V gene TRBV4-1 combines with J gene TRBJ2-3; D may be TRBD1 (6 bases). V lost 0 bases and J lost 8, with 15 bases in between. Germline V gives CDR1 MGHRA, CDR2 YSYEKL. There are 15 residues in the CDR3.

This clonotype was seen at least ten times. CDR3 DNA sequence: TGTGCCAGCAGCAAGGGAGGGGTCGAGCAGTACTTC. Its translation is CASSKGGVEQYF. The chain carries TRBV12-3 or TRBV12-4 and TRBJ2-7; 7 bases align to TRBD2. CDR3 length: 12 residues. Unmatched junction bases numbered 5, after V lost 6 bases and J lost 6 bases.

This clonotype was found many times. The chain recombines TRBV9 with TRBJ2-7; 10 bases fit TRBD2. The CDR3 is 14 residues long. Trimming took 4 bases from V and 6 from J; bases not matched to a gene: 7. CDR1 and CDR2 from the germline V gene are SGDLS and YYNGEE. In DNA form, the CDR3 reads TGTGCCAGCAGCCCTAGCGGGGGCTCTTCCGAGCAGTACTTC. It is translated as CASSPSGGSSEQYF.